This T cell receptor (beta chain) was obtained from a study of glioma-infiltrating T cells. Study results and caveats: Non-neoplastic patients had below-expected tissue-blood divergence, while all gliomas exceeded expectation.

The iRepertoire nested amplicon-rescue multiplex PCR amplified TCR alpha and beta CDR3s from RNA. One entry per CDR3 protein, called by TCRdb with MiXCR from the multiplex PCR reads. The table includes some 100,000 distinct CDR3 sequences, about 25% detected once. This clonotype was recorded many times. Antigen unknown. This TCR was recovered from a human donor with low-grade glioma or glioblastoma, undergoing nonglioma brain surgery, or in good health (not recorded which). Material for sequencing was glioma tissue, nonneoplastic brain tissue, or PBMCs (not recorded which).

For the CDR3, the DNA is TGTGCCAGCAGCTTAGACACGAACAATCAGCCCCAGCATTTT. Amino acid sequence: CASSLDTNNQPQHF. The chain uses TRBV7-2 and TRBJ1-5, with D unclear. The ends were cut back, 1 base at V and 3 bases at J, with 7 bases in the middle. There are 14 residues in the CDR3. Germline assignment: CDR1 SGHTA and CDR2 FQGNSA.